This TCR beta chain was documented in a study of blood T cell repertoires in COVID-19. The wider study: The samples span acute and convalescent COVID-19 from the United States, Italy and Spain.

This CDR3 comprises 18 residues. CDR1 and CDR2 (germline): LGHDT, YNNKEL (reference sequence). After removal of 1 base from V and 5 bases from J, the junction contained 9 bases not matched to a gene. Data came from immunoSEQ multiplex PCR; TCRdb stores just in-frame clones and leaves some out. This sample has about 100,000 clones, with more than 65% found just once. The sequencing sample was made of peripheral blood. The clonotype was recovered from a man aged 65-85 years with active or convalescent COVID-19. The chain joins TRBV3-1 (or the pseudogene TRBV3-2) to TRBJ2-1, with 12 bases fitting TRBD2. CDR3 sequence: CASSQVSLRTSGDNEQFF. The CDR3 DNA sequence: TGTGCCAGCAGCCAAGTAAGTTTGAGGACTAGCGGGGACAATGAGCAGTTCTTC.